This T cell receptor (beta chain) is from a study of cytomegalovirus exposure and HLA in healthy donors. The germline CDR1 and CDR2 sequences are SGHRS and YFSETQ. There are 12 residues in the CDR3. The V and J ends lost 3 bases and 3 bases respectively, with 6 bases between them. Points on this clone: Its antigen is unidentified.

Study-wide findings and caveats: Subsequent analysis of the roughly 120 validation repertoires found a tendency for first-cohort TCR clusters to co-occur. Rarity marked most TCR sequences, yet some public TCRs occurred in many donors. Altogether, 170 or so TCR beta chains were recorded as cytomegalovirus-associated.

The donors were part of the validation cohort of over a hundred subjects. That cohort was separate from the first cohort, which comprised about 670 subjects. Sequencing was performed with immunoSEQ multiplex PCR; in TCRdb, only in-frame clones are kept and a portion is missing. The sample lists 150,000 to 200,000 clones, approximately 78% occurring once. The chain carries TRBV5-1 and TRBJ1-2; no clear D. The sequenced sample consisted of PBMCs. The origin of this receptor is a woman aged 30 to 39 in good health and CMV-seronegative. For the CDR3, the DNA is TGCGCCAGCAGCTCCGGGGACTATGGCTACACCTTC. Translating gives CASSSGDYGYTF.